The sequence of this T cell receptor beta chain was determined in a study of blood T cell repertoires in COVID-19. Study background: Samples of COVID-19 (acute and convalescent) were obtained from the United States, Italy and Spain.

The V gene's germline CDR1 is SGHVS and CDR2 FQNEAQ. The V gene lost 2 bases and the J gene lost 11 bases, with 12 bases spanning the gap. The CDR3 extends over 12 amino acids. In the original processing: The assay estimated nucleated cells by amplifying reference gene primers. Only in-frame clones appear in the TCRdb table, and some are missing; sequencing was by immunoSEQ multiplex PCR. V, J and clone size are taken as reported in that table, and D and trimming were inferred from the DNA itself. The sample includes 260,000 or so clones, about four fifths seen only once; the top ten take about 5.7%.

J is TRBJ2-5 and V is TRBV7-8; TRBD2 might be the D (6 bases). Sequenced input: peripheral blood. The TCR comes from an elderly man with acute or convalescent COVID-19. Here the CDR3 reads CASSLTRREQYF. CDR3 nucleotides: TGTGCCAGCAGCTTAACCCGCCGGGAGCAGTACTTC.